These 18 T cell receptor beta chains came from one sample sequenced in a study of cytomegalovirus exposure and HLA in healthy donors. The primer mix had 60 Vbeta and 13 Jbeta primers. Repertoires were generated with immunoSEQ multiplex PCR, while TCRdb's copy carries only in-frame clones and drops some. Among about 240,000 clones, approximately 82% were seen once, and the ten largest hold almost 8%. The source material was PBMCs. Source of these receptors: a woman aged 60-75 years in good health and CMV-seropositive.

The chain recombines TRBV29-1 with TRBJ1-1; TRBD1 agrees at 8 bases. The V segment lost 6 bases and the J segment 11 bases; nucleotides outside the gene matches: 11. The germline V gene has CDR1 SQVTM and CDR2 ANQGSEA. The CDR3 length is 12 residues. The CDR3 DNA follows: TGCAGCGTCGCGGGACAGGTTGGGGGGGCTTTCTTT. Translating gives CSVAGQVGGAFF.

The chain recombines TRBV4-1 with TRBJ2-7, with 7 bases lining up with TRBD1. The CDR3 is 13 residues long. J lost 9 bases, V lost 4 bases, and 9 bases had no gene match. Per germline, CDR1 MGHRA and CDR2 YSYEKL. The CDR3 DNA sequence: TGCGCCAGCAGCCTCGAAAGGGGGCGTGGGCAGTACTTC. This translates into CASSLERGRGQYF.

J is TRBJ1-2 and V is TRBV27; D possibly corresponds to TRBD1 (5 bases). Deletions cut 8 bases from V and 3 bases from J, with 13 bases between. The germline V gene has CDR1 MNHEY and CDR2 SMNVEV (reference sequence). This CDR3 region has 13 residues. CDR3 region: CASRPRADYGYTF. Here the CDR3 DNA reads TGTGCCAGCCGCCCCAGGGCCGACTATGGCTACACCTTC.

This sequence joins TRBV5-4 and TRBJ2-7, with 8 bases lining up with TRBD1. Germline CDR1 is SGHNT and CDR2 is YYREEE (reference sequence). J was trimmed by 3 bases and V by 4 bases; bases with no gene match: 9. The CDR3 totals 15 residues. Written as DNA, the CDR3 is TGTGCCAGCAGCGCTCAATACACAGGGGGCTACGAGCAGTACTTC. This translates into CASSAQYTGGYEQYF.

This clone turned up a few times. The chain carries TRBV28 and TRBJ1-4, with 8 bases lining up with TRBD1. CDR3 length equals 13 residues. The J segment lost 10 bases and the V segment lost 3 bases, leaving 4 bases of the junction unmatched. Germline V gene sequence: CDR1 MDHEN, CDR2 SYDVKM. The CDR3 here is CASSFRQGTKLFF. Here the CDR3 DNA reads TGTGCCAGCAGTTTCAGACAGGGGACAAAACTGTTTTTT.

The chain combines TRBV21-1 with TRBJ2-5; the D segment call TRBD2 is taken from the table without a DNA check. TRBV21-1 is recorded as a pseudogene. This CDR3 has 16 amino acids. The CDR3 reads CASSKGGGRAQETQYF. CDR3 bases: TGTGCCAGCAGCAAAGGGGGCGGGAGGGCCCAAGAGACCCAGTACTTC.

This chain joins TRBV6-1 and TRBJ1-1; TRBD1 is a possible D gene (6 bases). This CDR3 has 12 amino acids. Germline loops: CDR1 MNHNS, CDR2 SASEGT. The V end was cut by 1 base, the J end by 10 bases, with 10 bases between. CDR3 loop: CASSEGGGGAFF. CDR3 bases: TGTGCCAGCAGTGAAGGAGGGGGTGGAGCTTTCTTT.

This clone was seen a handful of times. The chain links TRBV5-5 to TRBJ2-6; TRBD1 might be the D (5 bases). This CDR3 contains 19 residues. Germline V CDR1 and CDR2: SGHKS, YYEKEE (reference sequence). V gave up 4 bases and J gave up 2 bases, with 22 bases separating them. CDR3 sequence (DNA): TGTGCCAGCAGCGATACAGGACGCGTCGGCTCCGCTGGGGCCAACGTCCTGACTTTC. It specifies CASSDTGRVGSAGANVLTF.

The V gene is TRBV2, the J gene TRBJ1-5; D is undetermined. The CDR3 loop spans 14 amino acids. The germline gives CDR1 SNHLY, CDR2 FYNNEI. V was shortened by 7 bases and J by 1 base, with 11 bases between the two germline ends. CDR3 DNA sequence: TGTGCCAGCAATCAAGAGAGGAGCAATCAGCCCCAGCATTTT. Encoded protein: CASNQERSNQPQHF.

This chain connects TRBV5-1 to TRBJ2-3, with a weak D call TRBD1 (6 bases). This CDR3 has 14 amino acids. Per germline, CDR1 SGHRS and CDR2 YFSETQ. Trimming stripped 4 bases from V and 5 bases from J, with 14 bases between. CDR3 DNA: TGCGCCAGCAGCCCCCGGGACACCGGAGATACGCAGTATTTT. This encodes CASSPRDTGDTQYF.

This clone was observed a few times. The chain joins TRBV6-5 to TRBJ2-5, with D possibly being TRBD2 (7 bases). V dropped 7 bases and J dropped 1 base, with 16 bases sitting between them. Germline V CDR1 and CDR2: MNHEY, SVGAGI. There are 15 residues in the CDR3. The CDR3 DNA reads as TGTGCCAGCACCAAGTACGGGGGGCCCCAAGAGACCCAGTACTTC. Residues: CASTKYGGPQETQYF.

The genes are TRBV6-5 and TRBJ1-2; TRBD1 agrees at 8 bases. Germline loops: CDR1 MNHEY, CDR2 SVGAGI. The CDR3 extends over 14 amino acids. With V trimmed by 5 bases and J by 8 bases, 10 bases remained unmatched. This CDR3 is CASSTQGVVGGYTF. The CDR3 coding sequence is TGTGCCAGCAGTACACAGGGGGTGGTAGGCGGCTACACCTTC.

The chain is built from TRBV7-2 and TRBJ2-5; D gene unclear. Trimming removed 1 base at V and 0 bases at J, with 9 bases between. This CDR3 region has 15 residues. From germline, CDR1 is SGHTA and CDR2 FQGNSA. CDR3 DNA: TGTGCCAGCAGCTTAGGGATAGACAACCAAGAGACCCAGTACTTC. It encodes CASSLGIDNQETQYF.

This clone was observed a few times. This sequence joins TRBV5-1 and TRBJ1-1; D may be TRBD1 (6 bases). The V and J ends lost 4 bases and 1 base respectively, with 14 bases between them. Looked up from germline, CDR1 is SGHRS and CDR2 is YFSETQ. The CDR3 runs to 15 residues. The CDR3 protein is CASSTAGTQNTEAFF. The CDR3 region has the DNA TGCGCCAGCAGCACCGCCGGGACACAGAACACTGAAGCTTTCTTT.

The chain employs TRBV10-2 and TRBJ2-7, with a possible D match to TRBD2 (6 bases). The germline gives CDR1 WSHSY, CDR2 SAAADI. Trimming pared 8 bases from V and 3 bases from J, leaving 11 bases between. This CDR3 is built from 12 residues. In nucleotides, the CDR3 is TGCGCCAGCGTGGGTAGCGGCTACGAGCAGTACTTC. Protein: CASVGSGYEQYF.

This CDR3 reads CASSSLAGQYNEQFF. CDR3 bases: TGTGCCAGCAGCTCCTTAGCGGGACAATACAATGAGCAGTTCTTC. The J gene is TRBJ2-1, the V gene TRBV5-4; 8 nucleotides match TRBD2. J gave up 4 bases and V 3 bases, and 6 bases lay outside the gene matches. Germline-derived CDR1 and CDR2 are SGHNT and YYREEE (reference sequence). The CDR3 length is 15 residues.

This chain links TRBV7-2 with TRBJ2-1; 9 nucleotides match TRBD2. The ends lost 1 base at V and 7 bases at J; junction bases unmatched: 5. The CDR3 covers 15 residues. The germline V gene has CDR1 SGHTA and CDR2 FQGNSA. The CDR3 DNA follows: TGTGCCAGCAGCTTAGTAGCGGGAGTGGGTAATGAGCAGTTCTTC. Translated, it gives CASSLVAGVGNEQFF. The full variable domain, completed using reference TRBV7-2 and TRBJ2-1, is GAGVSQSPSNKVTEKGKDVELRCDPISGHTALYWYRQSLGQGLEFLIYFQGNSAPDKSGLPSDRFSAERTGGSVSTLTIQRTQQEDSAVYLCASSLVAGVGNEQFFGPGTRLTVL.

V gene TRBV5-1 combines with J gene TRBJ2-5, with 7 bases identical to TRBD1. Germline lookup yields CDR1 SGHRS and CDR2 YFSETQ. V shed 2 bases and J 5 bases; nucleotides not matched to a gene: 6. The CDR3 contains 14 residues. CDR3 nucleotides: TGCGCCAGCAGCTTCCAGGGGGTAGGGGAGACCCAGTACTTC. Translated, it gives CASSFQGVGETQYF. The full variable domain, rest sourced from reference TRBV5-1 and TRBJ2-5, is KAGVTQTPRYLIKTRGQQVTLSCSPISGHRSVSWYQQTPGQGLQFLFEYFSETQRNKGNFPGRFSGRQFSNSRSEMNVSTLELGDSALYLCASSFQGVGETQYFGPGTRLLVL.